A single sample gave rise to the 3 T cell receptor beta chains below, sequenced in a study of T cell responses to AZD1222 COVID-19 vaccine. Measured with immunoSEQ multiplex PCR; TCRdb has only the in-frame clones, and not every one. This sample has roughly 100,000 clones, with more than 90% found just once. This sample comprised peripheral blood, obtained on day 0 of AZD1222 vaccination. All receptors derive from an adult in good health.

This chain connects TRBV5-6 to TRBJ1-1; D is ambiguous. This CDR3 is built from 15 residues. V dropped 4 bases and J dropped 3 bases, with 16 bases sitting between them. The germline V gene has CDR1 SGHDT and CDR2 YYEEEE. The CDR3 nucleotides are TGTGCCAGCAGCGGAGCCGGCGCAGACTACACTGAAGCTTTCTTT. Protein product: CASSGAGADYTEAFF.

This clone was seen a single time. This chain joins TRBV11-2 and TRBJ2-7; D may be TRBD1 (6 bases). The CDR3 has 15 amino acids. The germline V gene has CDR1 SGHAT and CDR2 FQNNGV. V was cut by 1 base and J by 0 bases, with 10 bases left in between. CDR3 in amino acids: CASSLVQGSSYEQYF. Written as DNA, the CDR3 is TGTGCCAGCAGCTTAGTCCAGGGGAGCTCCTACGAGCAGTACTTC.

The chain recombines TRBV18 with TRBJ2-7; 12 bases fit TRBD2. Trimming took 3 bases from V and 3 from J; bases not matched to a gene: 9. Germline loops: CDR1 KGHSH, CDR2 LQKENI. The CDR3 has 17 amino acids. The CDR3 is CASSPDFRTSGIYEQYF. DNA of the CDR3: TGTGCCAGCTCACCGGACTTTCGGACTAGCGGGATCTACGAGCAGTACTTC.